These T cell receptor beta chains were read from a single sample in a study of blood T cell repertoires in COVID-19. The data were produced by immunoSEQ multiplex PCR, yet TCRdb's version contains in-frame clones alone and is incomplete. Among roughly 200,000 clones listed, 85% were seen once. The source material was peripheral blood. The receptors originated from a woman aged 55-75 years with acute or convalescent COVID-19. Both conserved end residues are part of each CDR3. A D gene is named only where the DNA matches it firmly. Rows give clone size only sometimes, using once, few, many, or a class for an expanded clone.

TRBJ1-1,TRBV3-1/TRBV3-2,.,TRBD1,14,CASSHQGVGTEAFF,TGTGCCAGCAGCCACCAGGGGGTTGGGACTGAAGCTTTCTTT
TRBJ1-5,TRBV2,.,.,15,CASSVRRLGNQPQHF,TGTGCCAGCAGTGTCCGCAGGCTGGGCAATCAGCCCCAGCATTTT
TRBJ1-2,TRBV20-1,few,TRBD1,17,CSASRSGTANTGRGYTF,TGCAGTGCTAGTAGGTCCGGGACAGCGAACACCGGAAGGGGCTACACCTTC
TRBJ2-5,TRBV7-9,.,.,15,CASSLNLRGGETQYF,TGTGCCAGCAGCTTAAATTTGAGGGGAGGAGAGACCCAGTACTTC
TRBJ2-2,TRBV7-9,few,.,17,CASSLDLRQGDTGELFF,TGTGCCAGCAGCTTAGACTTAAGGCAGGGCGACACCGGGGAGCTGTTTTTT
TRBJ2-1,TRBV19,.,.,13,CASSKGRGDEQFF,TGTGCCAGTAGTAAGGGGCGGGGCGATGAGCAGTTCTTC
TRBJ1-1,TRBV12-5,once,.,12,CASGRQNTEAFF,TGTGCTAGTGGCCGACAGAACACTGAAGCTTTCTTT
TRBJ1-5,TRBV3-1/TRBV3-2,.,.,15,CASSQAALSNQPQHF,TGTGCCAGCAGCCAAGCCGCACTTAGCAATCAGCCCCAGCATTTT
TRBJ2-7,TRBV28,once,.,13,CASGGAGVYEQYF,TGTGCCAGCGGGGGCGCAGGTGTCTACGAGCAGTACTTC
TRBJ2-5,TRBV5-1,.,TRBD1,15,CASSLVGQGAETQYF,TGCGCCAGCAGCTTGGTGGGACAGGGGGCGGAGACCCAGTACTTC
TRBJ2-1,TRBV27,.,.,16,CASYYAGTPTYNEQFF,TGTGCCAGCTATTACGCCGGGACTCCCACCTACAATGAGCAGTTCTTC
TRBJ2-2,TRBV6-5,.,.,15,CASSPQGLNTGELFF,TGTGCCAGCAGTCCCCAGGGTTTGAACACCGGGGAGCTGTTTTTT
TRBJ2-1,TRBV19,.,.,15,CASSPQGWGLDEQFF,TGTGCCAGTAGCCCACAGGGATGGGGTTTGGATGAGCAGTTCTTC
TRBJ2-4,TRBV9,.,TRBD2,17,CASSVGLAVGLGDIQYF,TGTGCCAGCAGCGTAGGACTAGCGGTGGGGCTTGGGGACATTCAGTACTTC
TRBJ2-5,TRBV28,few,TRBD2,15,CASSPLAGDEETQYF,TGTGCCAGCAGTCCTCTGGCGGGAGATGAGGAGACCCAGTACTTC
TRBJ1-1,TRBV10-3,.,TRBD1,15,CATTPRTGENTEAFF,TGTGCCACCACCCCTCGGACAGGGGAAAACACTGAAGCTTTCTTT
TRBJ1-1,TRBV7-8,few,.,13,CASSLVWNTEAFF,TGTGCCAGCAGCTTAGTCTGGAACACTGAAGCTTTCTTT
TRBJ1-2,TRBV19,.,.,12,CASSISDSGYTF,TGTGCCAGTAGTATCTCTGACAGCGGCTACACCTTC
TRBJ1-4,TRBV14,.,.,14,CASSQPGAGEKLFF,TGTGCCAGCAGCCAACCGGGAGCCGGTGAAAAACTGTTTTTT
TRBJ1-3,TRBV29-1,.,TRBD1,15,CSVAGTGTSGNTIYF,TGCAGCGTTGCCGGGACAGGAACCTCTGGAAACACCATATATTTT
TRBJ1-4,TRBV28,.,.,15,CASSLGGIGNEKLFF,TGTGCCAGCAGTTTAGGCGGAATCGGTAATGAAAAACTGTTTTTT
TRBJ2-3,TRBV11-2,.,TRBD2,18,CASSFRMGLAVSTDTQYF,TGTGCCAGCAGCTTCCGAATGGGACTAGCGGTTAGCACAGATACGCAGTATTTT
TRBJ2-5,TRBV3-1/TRBV3-2,.,.,15,CASSPGLASVETQYF,TGTGCCAGCAGCCCGGGTCTGGCTAGCGTTGAGACCCAGTACTTC
TRBJ1-5,TRBV18,few,.,14,CASSQSPGNQPQHF,TGTGCCAGCTCCCAATCTCCGGGAAATCAGCCCCAGCATTTT
TRBJ2-7,TRBV2,.,.,17,CASNPSSGLLAVAEQYF,TGTGCCAGCAACCCCTCCTCCGGTCTTTTGGCAGTAGCCGAGCAGTACTTC
TRBJ1-5,TRBV19,.,.,16,CASSILTGTGNQPQHF,TGTGCCAGTAGTATACTAACAGGGACGGGCAATCAGCCCCAGCATTTT
TRBJ2-1,TRBV7-2,.,TRBD1,14,CASSLVDRANEQFF,TGTGCCAGCAGCTTAGTAGACAGGGCCAATGAGCAGTTCTTC
TRBJ1-5,TRBV30,.,.,15,CAWSNPGGAGQPQHF,TGTGCCTGGAGCAACCCGGGGGGCGCGGGTCAGCCCCAGCATTTT
TRBJ1-3,TRBV11-2,.,.,16,CASSLVSGDSGNTIYF,TGTGCCAGCAGCTTAGTGTCTGGAGACTCTGGAAACACCATATATTTT
TRBJ1-4,TRBV2,.,.,13,CATRGWNNEKLFF,TGTGCCACCCGGGGATGGAATAATGAAAAACTGTTTTTT
TRBJ1-1,TRBV16,.,.,14,CASSPGTANTEAFF,TGTGCCAGCAGCCCCGGCACAGCTAACACTGAAGCTTTCTTT
TRBJ2-1,TRBV12-3/TRBV12-4,.,.,13,CASSFSRDNEQFF,TGTGCCAGCAGTTTTAGTCGGGACAATGAGCAGTTCTTC
TRBJ2-3,TRBV9,.,TRBD2,14,CASTLAGGADTQYF,TGTGCCAGCACCTTAGCGGGAGGTGCAGATACGCAGTATTTT
TRBJ2-1,TRBV28,.,TRBD2,15,CASLPLAGGPAEQFF,TGTGCCAGCTTACCCCTAGCGGGAGGGCCAGCTGAGCAGTTCTTC
TRBJ2-1,TRBV24-1,.,TRBD2,22,CATSDSLAGVDNGISSYNEQFF,TGTGCCACCAGTGATTCCCTAGCGGGAGTAGATAACGGAATAAGCTCCTACAATGAGCAGTTCTTC
TRBJ2-5,TRBV6-5,once,TRBD2,16,CASSSQLAGVSETQYF,TGTGCCAGCAGTTCCCAACTAGCGGGAGTTTCAGAGACCCAGTACTTC
TRBJ2-7,TRBV7-2,.,TRBD1,13,CASGQGATWEQYF,TGTGCCAGCGGACAGGGGGCGACGTGGGAGCAGTACTTC
TRBJ1-3,TRBV7-6,.,.,16,CASSPVDIASGNTIYF,TGTGCCAGCAGCCCTGTGGACATAGCCTCTGGAAACACCATATATTTT
TRBJ1-1,TRBV29-1,.,TRBD1,15,CSASLTGTGNTEAFF,TGCAGCGCCTCGCTAACCGGGACAGGGAATACTGAAGCTTTCTTT
TRBJ1-2,TRBV28,.,.,12,CASSRGNYGYTF,TGTGCCAGCAGCAGGGGAAACTATGGCTACACCTTC
TRBJ1-2,TRBV9,.,TRBD1,15,CASSVEDRGGYGYTF,TGTGCCAGCAGCGTAGAGGACAGGGGTGGCTATGGCTACACCTTC
TRBJ1-3,TRBV2,.,TRBD1,16,CASSPRTGRAGNTIYF,TGTGCCAGCAGCCCTAGGACAGGGCGCGCTGGAAACACCATATATTTT
TRBJ1-1,TRBV2,.,.,15,CASSEFPGQNTEAFF,TGTGCCAGCAGTGAATTCCCGGGACAGAACACTGAAGCTTTCTTT
TRBJ1-5,TRBV13,.,.,12,CASSVRGQPQHF,TGTGCCAGCAGCGTCAGGGGTCAGCCCCAGCATTTT
TRBJ2-2,TRBV7-3,.,TRBD2,15,CASSPLGGETGELFF,TGTGCCAGCAGCCCCTTGGGGGGGGAAACCGGGGAGCTGTTTTTT
TRBJ2-1,TRBV18,few,.,15,CASSRTGLPYNEQFF,TGTGCCAGCTCCCGTACCGGACTTCCGTACAATGAGCAGTTCTTC
TRBJ2-1,TRBV14,.,.,16,CASSQDWLAPYNEQFF,TGTGCCAGCAGCCAAGATTGGCTAGCCCCCTACAATGAGCAGTTCTTC
TRBJ2-1,TRBV12-3/TRBV12-4,once,TRBD1,12,CASSLSRDRQFF,TGTGCCAGCAGTTTAAGCCGGGACAGGCAGTTCTTC